This T cell receptor (beta chain) appears in the sequencing data of a study of CD8 T cells in ankylosing spondylitis. Quantitative molecular-barcoded 5'-RACE generated the TCR beta libraries. TCRdb itself ran the 5' RACE reads through MiXCR, one entry per CDR3 protein. The repertoire holds about 700,000 distinct CDR3 sequences, with 15% to 20% as singletons. A word on this clonotype: Its cognate antigen is unknown.

The V and J ends lost 0 bases and 1 base respectively, with 9 bases between them. Germline loops: CDR1 DFQATT, CDR2 SNEGSKA (reference sequence). The CDR3 runs to 14 residues. Overall study results and limits: A motif in TCR beta, a set of seven to nine highly homologous variants, appeared characteristic of ankylosing spondylitis blood.

What was sequenced was blood, either unsorted or a sorted T cell fraction (not recorded which). V is TRBV20-1 and J is TRBJ1-1; D is unclear. This TCR was sampled from a male donor with ankylosing spondylitis. The CDR3: CSARDGVQNTEAFF. The CDR3 bases are TGCAGTGCTAGAGATGGGGTCCAGAACACTGAAGCTTTCTTT.